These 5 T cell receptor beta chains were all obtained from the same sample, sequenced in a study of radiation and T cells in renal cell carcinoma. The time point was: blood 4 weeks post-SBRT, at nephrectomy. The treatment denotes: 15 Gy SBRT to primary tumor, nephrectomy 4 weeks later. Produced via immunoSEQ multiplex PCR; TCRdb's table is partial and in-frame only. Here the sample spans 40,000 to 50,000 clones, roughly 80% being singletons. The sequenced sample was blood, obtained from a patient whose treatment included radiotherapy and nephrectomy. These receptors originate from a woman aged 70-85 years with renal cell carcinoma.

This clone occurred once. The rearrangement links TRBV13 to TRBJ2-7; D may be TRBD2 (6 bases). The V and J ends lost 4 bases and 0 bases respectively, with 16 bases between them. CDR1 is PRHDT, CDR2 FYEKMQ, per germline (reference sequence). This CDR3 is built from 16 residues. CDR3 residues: CASSSRTGVLSYEQYF. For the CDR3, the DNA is TGTGCCAGCAGCTCTAGGACGGGGGTGCTCTCCTACGAGCAGTACTTC.

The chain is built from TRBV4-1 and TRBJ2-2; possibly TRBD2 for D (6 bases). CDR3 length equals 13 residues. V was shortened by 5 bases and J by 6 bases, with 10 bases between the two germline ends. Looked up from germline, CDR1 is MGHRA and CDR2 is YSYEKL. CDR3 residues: CASSNGGAGELFF. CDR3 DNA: TGCGCCAGCAGCAACGGGGGTGCCGGGGAGCTGTTTTTT.

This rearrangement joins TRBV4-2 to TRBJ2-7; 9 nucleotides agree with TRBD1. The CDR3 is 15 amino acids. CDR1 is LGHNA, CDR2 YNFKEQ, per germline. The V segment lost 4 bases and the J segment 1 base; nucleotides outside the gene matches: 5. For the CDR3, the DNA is TGTGCCAGCAGCCCCCTGGGGACAGGGTCCTACGAGCAGTACTTC. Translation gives CASSPLGTGSYEQYF.

CDR3 DNA: TGTGCCAGCAGTAAGGCCTCACCGGAGTACTTC. Translated, it gives CASSKASPEYF. V is TRBV5-6 and J is TRBJ2-7; no firm D call. Germline V gene data show CDR1 as SGHDT and CDR2 as YYEEEE. The germline V and J ends were trimmed by 5 bases and 11 bases, with 14 bases remaining between them. This CDR3 contains 11 residues.

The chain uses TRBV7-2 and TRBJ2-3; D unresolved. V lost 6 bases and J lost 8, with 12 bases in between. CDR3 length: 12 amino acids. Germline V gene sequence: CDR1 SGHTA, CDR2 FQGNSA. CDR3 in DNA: TGTGCCAGCAGTCTCCAGCCTCCTACGCAGTATTTT. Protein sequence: CASSLQPPTQYF.